The clone carrying this T cell receptor beta chain showed up just a few times. Its target is unknown. The sample comes from a study of CD4 T cells in relation to SARS-CoV-2 and coronaviruses. Overall study context: TCR beta CDR3s were sequenced after approximately ten-day antigen culture of PBMCs. Crossreactive spike epitopes shared across donors were mapped to their HLA restriction.

Germline V gene lookup returns CDR1 SGHTA and CDR2 FQGTGA. The CDR3 consists of 13 residues. Trimming pared 5 bases from V and 0 bases from J, leaving 4 bases between. Some clones are missing from TCRdb's copy, which holds only in-frame ones; the method was immunoSEQ multiplex PCR. The data contain about 26,000 clones, about four fifths of them singletons. Before the COVID-19 pandemic, during about 2011-2019, CD4+ T cells were taken from unexposed donors. CD4+ T cells were isolated from the cells after around eleven days of culture. The sample consisted of CD4+ T cells from PBMCs, cultured in vitro. J is TRBJ2-2 and V is TRBV7-3; the D is unclear. The receptor was isolated from a human donor in good health. The CDR3 reads CASSASNTGELFF. In nucleotides, the CDR3 is TGTGCCAGCAGCGCTTCGAACACCGGGGAGCTGTTTTTT.